Listed below are T cell receptor beta chains from one sample, sequenced in a study of cytomegalovirus exposure and HLA in healthy donors. Repertoires were generated with immunoSEQ multiplex PCR, while TCRdb's copy carries only in-frame clones and drops some. The table shows 90,000 to 100,000 clones, with approximately 95% occurring only once. The sequenced sample was PBMCs. The receptor set was obtained from a woman aged 25 to 39 in good health and CMV-seropositive. The CDR3 runs from the conserved cysteine through the conserved F or W. Each record gives: CDR3 length, J gene, V gene, clone size, D gene, CDR3 DNA, CDR3 protein. D genes are given only for firm matches. A row's size may be missing; if present it is once, few, many or a size class.

CDR3 length: 15; J gene: TRBJ1-4; V gene: TRBV4-2; clone size: -; D gene: -; CDR3 DNA: TGTGCCAGCAGCCGCGATCCGGGGGGCGAGGAAAAACTGTTTTTT; CDR3 protein: CASSRDPGGEEKLFF
CDR3 length: 13; J gene: TRBJ2-7; V gene: TRBV5-1; clone size: -; D gene: TRBD1; CDR3 DNA: TGCGCCAGCAGCCGGGACAGGGCATACGAGCAGTACTTC; CDR3 protein: CASSRDRAYEQYF
CDR3 length: 16; J gene: TRBJ2-1; V gene: TRBV10-2; clone size: -; D gene: TRBD2; CDR3 DNA: TGCGCCAGCACCGGGCGGACTAGCGGTCAAACGGATGAGCAGTTCTTC; CDR3 protein: CASTGRTSGQTDEQFF
CDR3 length: 12; J gene: TRBJ1-2; V gene: TRBV30; clone size: -; D gene: -; CDR3 DNA: TGTGCCTGGGAACCAGGACAGTATGGCTACACCTTC; CDR3 protein: CAWEPGQYGYTF
CDR3 length: 13; J gene: TRBJ1-3; V gene: TRBV6-5; clone size: -; D gene: -; CDR3 DNA: TGTGCCAGCAGAAGTACCGGGGGTGACACCATATATTTT; CDR3 protein: CASRSTGGDTIYF
CDR3 length: 13; J gene: TRBJ1-5; V gene: TRBV7-6; clone size: -; D gene: -; CDR3 DNA: TGTGCCAGCAGCTCAGGGGAATATCAGCCCCAGCATTTT; CDR3 protein: CASSSGEYQPQHF
CDR3 length: 13; J gene: TRBJ2-7; V gene: TRBV6-1; clone size: -; D gene: -; CDR3 DNA: TGTGCCAGCAGTGCGACGACATCCTACGAGCAGTACTTC; CDR3 protein: CASSATTSYEQYF
CDR3 length: 14; J gene: TRBJ2-3; V gene: TRBV5-8; clone size: -; D gene: -; CDR3 DNA: TGTGCCAGCAGCTCCGGACAGCCCCGAAATACGCAGTATTTT; CDR3 protein: CASSSGQPRNTQYF
CDR3 length: 14; J gene: TRBJ2-3; V gene: TRBV5-5; clone size: -; D gene: -; CDR3 DNA: TGTGCCAGCATTAGCAGCGGACGCACAGATACGCAGTATTTT; CDR3 protein: CASISSGRTDTQYF
CDR3 length: 14; J gene: TRBJ2-5; V gene: TRBV11-2; clone size: -; D gene: TRBD2; CDR3 DNA: TGTGCCAGCAGCTTTAGCGGGAGGGCCGAGACCCAGTACTTC; CDR3 protein: CASSFSGRAETQYF
CDR3 length: 17; J gene: TRBJ2-7; V gene: TRBV7-2; clone size: once; D gene: TRBD2; CDR3 DNA: TGTGCCAGCAGCTTAGACGGGGCTGGGCTAGCGGGGTACGAGCAGTACTTC; CDR3 protein: CASSLDGAGLAGYEQYF
CDR3 length: 16; J gene: TRBJ1-1; V gene: TRBV21-1; clone size: -; D gene: -; CDR3 DNA: TGTGCCAGCAGCAAAGAATTGGCGGGACTGAACACTGAAGCTTTCTTT; CDR3 protein: CASSKELAGLNTEAFF
CDR3 length: 14; J gene: TRBJ2-4; V gene: TRBV30; clone size: -; D gene: TRBD2; CDR3 DNA: TGTGCCTGGAGTGGGGGCCACGGGGGGAACATTCAGTACTTC; CDR3 protein: CAWSGGHGGNIQYF
CDR3 length: 12; J gene: TRBJ1-4; V gene: TRBV4-1; clone size: -; D gene: -; CDR3 DNA: TGCGCCAGCAGCCAAGAGGCAGAAAAACTGTTTTTT; CDR3 protein: CASSQEAEKLFF
CDR3 length: 12; J gene: TRBJ2-7; V gene: TRBV5-4; clone size: -; D gene: -; CDR3 DNA: TGTGCCAGCAGCTTGGATAACTACGAGCAGTACTTC; CDR3 protein: CASSLDNYEQYF
CDR3 length: 18; J gene: TRBJ2-2; V gene: TRBV30; clone size: -; D gene: TRBD2; CDR3 DNA: TGTGCCTGGAGTGTACGATTGACTAGCGGGAGGGCCCACGGGGAGCTGTTTTTT; CDR3 protein: CAWSVRLTSGRAHGELFF
CDR3 length: 15; J gene: TRBJ1-2; V gene: TRBV7-2; clone size: -; D gene: TRBD1; CDR3 DNA: TGTGCCAGCAGCTTAAGCAGGGGGCCTAACTATGGCTACACCTTC; CDR3 protein: CASSLSRGPNYGYTF
CDR3 length: 16; J gene: TRBJ2-7; V gene: TRBV6-6; clone size: -; D gene: -; CDR3 DNA: TGTGCCAGCAGTTACTCGCTTCAAGCCAACTCCTACGAGCAGTACTTC; CDR3 protein: CASSYSLQANSYEQYF
CDR3 length: 16; J gene: TRBJ2-7; V gene: TRBV28; clone size: -; D gene: TRBD2; CDR3 DNA: TGTGCCAGCAGTTTACTAGCGGTTATCCAAACCTACGAGCAGTACTTC; CDR3 protein: CASSLLAVIQTYEQYF
CDR3 length: 17; J gene: TRBJ1-5; V gene: TRBV7-8; clone size: -; D gene: TRBD1; CDR3 DNA: TGTGCCAGCAGCACAGGGGGCCTCGCCGAGGGCAATCAGCCCCAGCATTTT; CDR3 protein: CASSTGGLAEGNQPQHF
CDR3 length: 14; J gene: TRBJ2-4; V gene: TRBV2; clone size: -; D gene: -; CDR3 DNA: TGTGCCAGCAGTGAAGGGACAAGGAAAAACATTCAGTACTTC; CDR3 protein: CASSEGTRKNIQYF
CDR3 length: 15; J gene: TRBJ2-2; V gene: TRBV6-5; clone size: -; D gene: -; CDR3 DNA: TGTGCCAGCAGTTCCCTGGCAGGTACCCTCGGGGAGCTGTTTTTT; CDR3 protein: CASSSLAGTLGELFF
CDR3 length: 15; J gene: TRBJ1-4; V gene: TRBV18; clone size: -; D gene: TRBD1; CDR3 DNA: TGTGCCAGCTCACCCGACAGGGGGCCCCACGAAAAACTGTTTTTT; CDR3 protein: CASSPDRGPHEKLFF
CDR3 length: 15; J gene: TRBJ1-2; V gene: TRBV6-5; clone size: -; D gene: -; CDR3 DNA: TGTGCCAGCCGGGGAGGCGGAATGGCTAACTATGGCTACACCTTC; CDR3 protein: CASRGGGMANYGYTF
CDR3 length: 12; J gene: TRBJ2-5; V gene: TRBV7-9; clone size: -; D gene: -; CDR3 DNA: TGTGCCAGCAGCCCCTACCAAGAGACCCAGTACTTC; CDR3 protein: CASSPYQETQYF
CDR3 length: 13; J gene: TRBJ1-5; V gene: TRBV28; clone size: -; D gene: -; CDR3 DNA: TGTGCCAGCAGTTTTGGGGGGATCCAGCCCCAGCATTTT; CDR3 protein: CASSFGGIQPQHF
CDR3 length: 15; J gene: TRBJ2-3; V gene: TRBV19; clone size: few; D gene: -; CDR3 DNA: TGTGCCAGCCGACGAGGGCAGAAAAGCACAGATACGCAGTATTTT; CDR3 protein: CASRRGQKSTDTQYF
CDR3 length: 15; J gene: TRBJ1-2; V gene: TRBV9; clone size: -; D gene: TRBD1; CDR3 DNA: TGTGCCAGCAGCCCAGGGGGTGTGGTAGTGGGAGGCTACACCTTC; CDR3 protein: CASSPGGVVVGGYTF
CDR3 length: 14; J gene: TRBJ2-1; V gene: TRBV28; clone size: -; D gene: TRBD2; CDR3 DNA: TGTGCCAGCAGCCCCCTCAGCGGGATGGGTGAGCAGTTCTTC; CDR3 protein: CASSPLSGMGEQFF
CDR3 length: 13; J gene: TRBJ2-5; V gene: TRBV7-2; clone size: -; D gene: -; CDR3 DNA: TGTGCCAGCAGCTTACGGGGACTAGAGACCCAGTACTTC; CDR3 protein: CASSLRGLETQYF
CDR3 length: 16; J gene: TRBJ2-5; V gene: TRBV15; clone size: -; D gene: TRBD2; CDR3 DNA: TGTGCCACCAGCAGTCCTATAGCGGGAGGTTGGGAGACCCAGTACTTC; CDR3 protein: CATSSPIAGGWETQYF
CDR3 length: 19; J gene: TRBJ1-1; V gene: TRBV7-9; clone size: once; D gene: TRBD1; CDR3 DNA: TGTGCCAGCAGCTCAACCGAAATAGACAGGGGCGATCCGAACACTGAAGCTTTCTTT; CDR3 protein: CASSSTEIDRGDPNTEAFF
CDR3 length: 17; J gene: TRBJ2-7; V gene: TRBV15; clone size: -; D gene: TRBD2; CDR3 DNA: TGTGCCACCAGCAGAGATGTGGCTGGCGGGAGGGCCTACGAGCAGTACTTC; CDR3 protein: CATSRDVAGGRAYEQYF
CDR3 length: 16; J gene: TRBJ2-7; V gene: TRBV29-1; clone size: -; D gene: TRBD2; CDR3 DNA: TGCAGCGTTGAAGGAGAGCGGCTAGCGGGAGTCTACGAGCAGTACTTC; CDR3 protein: CSVEGERLAGVYEQYF
CDR3 length: 18; J gene: TRBJ1-2; V gene: TRBV19; clone size: -; D gene: -; CDR3 DNA: TGTGCTACCCGCCTTATGTCCACCGGGACAAGGACCAACTATGGCTACACCTTC; CDR3 protein: CATRLMSTGTRTNYGYTF
CDR3 length: 20; J gene: TRBJ2-1; V gene: TRBV4-3; clone size: -; D gene: TRBD2; CDR3 DNA: TGCGCCAGCAGCCAAGACTACTCTAGCGGGAGGGCCCTGGCGTTTGATGAGCAGTTCTTC; CDR3 protein: CASSQDYSSGRALAFDEQFF
CDR3 length: 13; J gene: TRBJ1-1; V gene: TRBV7-9; clone size: -; D gene: TRBD1; CDR3 DNA: TGTGCCAGCAGCTCAGAGGGGGCAGGTGAAGCTTTCTTT; CDR3 protein: CASSSEGAGEAFF
CDR3 length: 12; J gene: TRBJ1-2; V gene: TRBV4-1; clone size: -; D gene: TRBD1; CDR3 DNA: TGCGCCAGCAGACAGACAGGGGATGGCTACACCTTC; CDR3 protein: CASRQTGDGYTF
CDR3 length: 16; J gene: TRBJ2-7; V gene: TRBV7-9; clone size: -; D gene: TRBD2; CDR3 DNA: TGTGCCAGCAGTTCTGTTCCGGCTAGCGGGAGTTACGAGCAGTACTTC; CDR3 protein: CASSSVPASGSYEQYF
CDR3 length: 12; J gene: TRBJ1-2; V gene: TRBV2; clone size: -; D gene: -; CDR3 DNA: TGTGCCAGCGTGAAAGGGCAGGGCCGACATGGCTTC; CDR3 protein: CASVKGQGRHGF
CDR3 length: 17; J gene: TRBJ2-5; V gene: TRBV9; clone size: -; D gene: TRBD2; CDR3 DNA: TGTGCCAGCAGCGGAACCCCGTGGGGGAGGGCCAAAGAGACCCAGTACTTC; CDR3 protein: CASSGTPWGRAKETQYF